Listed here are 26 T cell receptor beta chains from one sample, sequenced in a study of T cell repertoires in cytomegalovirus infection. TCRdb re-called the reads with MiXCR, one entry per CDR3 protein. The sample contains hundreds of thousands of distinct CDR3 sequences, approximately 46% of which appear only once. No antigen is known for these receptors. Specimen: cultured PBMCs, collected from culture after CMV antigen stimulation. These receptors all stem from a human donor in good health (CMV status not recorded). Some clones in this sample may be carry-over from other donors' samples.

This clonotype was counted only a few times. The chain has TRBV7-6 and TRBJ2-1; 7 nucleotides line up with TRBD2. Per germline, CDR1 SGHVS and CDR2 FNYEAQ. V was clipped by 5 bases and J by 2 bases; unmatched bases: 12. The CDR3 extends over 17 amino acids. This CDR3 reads CASSRGSAGDAYNEQFF. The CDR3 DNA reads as TGTGCCAGCAGCCGGGGGTCGGCGGGAGATGCCTACAATGAGCAGTTCTTC.

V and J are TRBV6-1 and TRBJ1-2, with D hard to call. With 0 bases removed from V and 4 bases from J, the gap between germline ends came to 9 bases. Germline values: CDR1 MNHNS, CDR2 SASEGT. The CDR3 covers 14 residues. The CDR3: CASSEATDPYGYTF. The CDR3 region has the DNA TGTGCCAGCAGTGAAGCGACGGACCCCTATGGCTACACCTTC.

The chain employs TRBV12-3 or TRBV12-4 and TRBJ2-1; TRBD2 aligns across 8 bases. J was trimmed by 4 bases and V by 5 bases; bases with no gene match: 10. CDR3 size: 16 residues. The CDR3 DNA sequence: TGTGCCAGCAGTAAGATTCTAGCGGGTGCTTACAATGAGCAGTTCTTC. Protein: CASSKILAGAYNEQFF.

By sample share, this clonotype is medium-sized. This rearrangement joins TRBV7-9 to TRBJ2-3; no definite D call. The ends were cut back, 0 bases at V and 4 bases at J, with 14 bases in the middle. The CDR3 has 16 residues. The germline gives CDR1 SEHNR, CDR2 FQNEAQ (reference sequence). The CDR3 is CASSLANSPKADTQYF. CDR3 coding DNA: TGTGCCAGCAGCTTAGCTAATTCCCCCAAGGCAGATACGCAGTATTTT.

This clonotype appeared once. CDR3 amino acids: CASGPQGRRNQPQHF. The DNA for the CDR3 is TGTGCCAGCGGCCCACAGGGTAGGCGCAATCAGCCCCAGCATTTT. The chain joins TRBV28 to TRBJ1-5; TRBD1 is a possible D gene (6 bases). CDR1 and CDR2 (germline): MDHEN, SYDVKM. V gave up 8 bases and J gave up 2 bases, with 16 bases separating them. The CDR3 contains 15 residues.

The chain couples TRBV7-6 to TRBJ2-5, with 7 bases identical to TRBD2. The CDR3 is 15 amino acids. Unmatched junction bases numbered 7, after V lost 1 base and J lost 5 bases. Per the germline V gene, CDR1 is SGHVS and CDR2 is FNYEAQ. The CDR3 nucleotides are TGTGCCAGCAGCTTAGTCTTGGGAGGGGATGAGACCCAGTACTTC. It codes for CASSLVLGGDETQYF.

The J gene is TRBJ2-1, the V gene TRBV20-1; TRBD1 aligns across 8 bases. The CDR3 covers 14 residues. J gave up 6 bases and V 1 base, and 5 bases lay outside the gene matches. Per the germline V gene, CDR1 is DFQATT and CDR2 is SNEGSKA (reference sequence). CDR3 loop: CSARVRTGGNEQFF. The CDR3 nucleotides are TGCAGTGCTAGAGTACGAACAGGGGGCAATGAGCAGTTCTTC.

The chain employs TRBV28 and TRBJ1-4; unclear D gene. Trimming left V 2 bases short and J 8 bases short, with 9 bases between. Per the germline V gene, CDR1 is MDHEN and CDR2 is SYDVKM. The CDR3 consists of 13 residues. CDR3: CASSLTLGEKLFF. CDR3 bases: TGTGCCAGCAGTTTAACCCTGGGCGAAAAACTGTTTTTT.

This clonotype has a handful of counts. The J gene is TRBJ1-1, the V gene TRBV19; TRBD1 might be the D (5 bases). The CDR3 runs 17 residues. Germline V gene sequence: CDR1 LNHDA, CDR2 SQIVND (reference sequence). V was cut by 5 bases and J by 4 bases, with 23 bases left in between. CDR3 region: CASSFPGRTTKFTEAFF. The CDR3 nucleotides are TGTGCCAGTAGTTTCCCGGGGCGGACGACAAAGTTCACTGAAGCTTTCTTT.

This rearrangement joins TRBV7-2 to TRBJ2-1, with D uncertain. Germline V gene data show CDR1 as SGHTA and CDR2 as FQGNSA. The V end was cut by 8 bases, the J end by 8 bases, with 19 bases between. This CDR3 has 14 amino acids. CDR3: CASAPGPSSDEQFF. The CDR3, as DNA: TGTGCCAGCGCCCCGGGCCCCAGCTCAGATGAGCAGTTCTTC. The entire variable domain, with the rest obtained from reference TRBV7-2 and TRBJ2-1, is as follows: GAGVSQSPSNKVTEKGKDVELRCDPISGHTALYWYRQSLGQGLEFLIYFQGNSAPDKSGLPSDRFSAERTGGSVSTLTIQRTQQEDSAVYLCASAPGPSSDEQFFGPGTRLTVL.

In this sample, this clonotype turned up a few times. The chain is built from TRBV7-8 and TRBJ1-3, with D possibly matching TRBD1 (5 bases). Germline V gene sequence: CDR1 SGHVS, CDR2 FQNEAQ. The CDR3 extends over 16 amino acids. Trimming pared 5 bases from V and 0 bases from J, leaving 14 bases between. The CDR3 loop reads CASSPSGRSSGNTIYF. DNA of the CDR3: TGTGCCAGCAGCCCCTCAGGGCGAAGCTCTGGAAACACCATATATTTT.

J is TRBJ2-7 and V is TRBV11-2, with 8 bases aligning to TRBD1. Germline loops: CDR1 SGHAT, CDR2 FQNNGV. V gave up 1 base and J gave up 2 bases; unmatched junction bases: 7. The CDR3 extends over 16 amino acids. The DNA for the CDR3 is TGTGCCAGCAGCTTAGTAGGAAAGGACAGGGCCTACGAGCAGTACTTC. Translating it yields CASSLVGKDRAYEQYF.

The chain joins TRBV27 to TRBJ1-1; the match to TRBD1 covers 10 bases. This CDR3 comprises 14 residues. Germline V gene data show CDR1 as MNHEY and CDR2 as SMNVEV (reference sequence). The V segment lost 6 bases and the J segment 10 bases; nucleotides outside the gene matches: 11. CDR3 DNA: TGTGCCAGCAGCCCTAACCTCGGGGACAGGGGAGCTTTCTTT. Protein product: CASSPNLGDRGAFF.

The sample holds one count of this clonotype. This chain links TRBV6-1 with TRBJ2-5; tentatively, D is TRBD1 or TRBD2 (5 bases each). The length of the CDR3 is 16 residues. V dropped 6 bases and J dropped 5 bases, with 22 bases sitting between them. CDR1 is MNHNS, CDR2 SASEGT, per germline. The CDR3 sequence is CASRRTSWGWEETQYF. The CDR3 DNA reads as TGTGCCAGCAGGCGCACATCATGGGGGTGGGAGGAGACCCAGTACTTC.

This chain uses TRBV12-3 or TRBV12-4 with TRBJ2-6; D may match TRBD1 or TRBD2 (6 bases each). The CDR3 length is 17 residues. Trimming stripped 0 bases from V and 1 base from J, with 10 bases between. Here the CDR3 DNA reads TGTGCCAGCAGTTTAGCGGGGGGCGCATCTGGGGCCAACGTCCTGACTTTC. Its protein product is CASSLAGGASGANVLTF.

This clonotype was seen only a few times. DNA for the CDR3: TGTGCCAGCAGCTTGCCTGGGGGCTTTGGGGCCAACGTCCTGACTTTC. It encodes CASSLPGGFGANVLTF. This chain uses TRBV7-9 with TRBJ2-6; the D gene is possibly TRBD1 (6 bases). The V end was cut by 3 bases, the J end by 3 bases, with 12 bases between. The CDR3 loop spans 16 amino acids. The germline V gene has CDR1 SEHNR and CDR2 FQNEAQ (reference sequence).

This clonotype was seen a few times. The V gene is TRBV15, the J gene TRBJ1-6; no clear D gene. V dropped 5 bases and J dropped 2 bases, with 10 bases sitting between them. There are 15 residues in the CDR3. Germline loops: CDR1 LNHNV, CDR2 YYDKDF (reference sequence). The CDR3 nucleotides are TGTGCCACCAGCTCTCAGACACCCTATAATTCACCCCTCCACTTT. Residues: CATSSQTPYNSPLHF.

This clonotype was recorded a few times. For the CDR3, the DNA is TGTGCTAGTGCAAACGGGGACAGAAGCAATCAGCCCCAGCATTTT. It encodes CASANGDRSNQPQHF. The chain has TRBV12-5 and TRBJ1-5, with TRBD1 matching over 7 bases. Trimming took 7 bases from V and 1 from J; bases not matched to a gene: 7. Germline CDR1 LGHNT, CDR2 FRNRAP. CDR3 size: 15 residues.

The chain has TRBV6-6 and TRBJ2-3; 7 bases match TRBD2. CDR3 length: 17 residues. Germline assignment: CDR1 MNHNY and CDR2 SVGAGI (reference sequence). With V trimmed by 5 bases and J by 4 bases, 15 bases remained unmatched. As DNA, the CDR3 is TGTGCCAGCAGTCCCTGGGCGGCTAGCGGTAGGGCAGATACGCAGTATTTT. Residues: CASSPWAASGRADTQYF.

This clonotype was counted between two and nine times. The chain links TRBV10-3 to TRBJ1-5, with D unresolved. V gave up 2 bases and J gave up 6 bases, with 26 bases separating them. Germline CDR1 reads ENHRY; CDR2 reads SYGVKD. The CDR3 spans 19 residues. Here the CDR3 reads CAISEHHHPLEGFAQPQHF. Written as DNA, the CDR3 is TGTGCCATCAGTGAGCACCATCACCCCTTGGAAGGGTTCGCTCAGCCCCAGCATTTT.

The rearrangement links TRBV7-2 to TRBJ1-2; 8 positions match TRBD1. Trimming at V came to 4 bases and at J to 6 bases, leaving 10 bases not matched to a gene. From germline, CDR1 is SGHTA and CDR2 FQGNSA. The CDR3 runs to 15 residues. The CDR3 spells CASSSRQGMVDGYTF. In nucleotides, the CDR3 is TGTGCCAGCAGCTCCAGACAGGGGATGGTAGATGGCTACACCTTC.

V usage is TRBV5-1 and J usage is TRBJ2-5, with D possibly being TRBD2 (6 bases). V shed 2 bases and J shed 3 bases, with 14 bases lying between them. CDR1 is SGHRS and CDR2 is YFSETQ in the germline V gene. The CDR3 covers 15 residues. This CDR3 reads CASSFQGTGEETQYF. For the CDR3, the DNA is TGCGCCAGCAGCTTCCAAGGAACGGGGGAAGAGACCCAGTACTTC.

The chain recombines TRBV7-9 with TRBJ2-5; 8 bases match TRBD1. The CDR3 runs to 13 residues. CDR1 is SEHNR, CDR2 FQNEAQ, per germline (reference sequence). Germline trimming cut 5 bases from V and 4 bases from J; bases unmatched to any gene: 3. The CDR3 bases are TGTGCCAGCAGCCCGGGACAGGTAGAGACCCAGTACTTC. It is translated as CASSPGQVETQYF.

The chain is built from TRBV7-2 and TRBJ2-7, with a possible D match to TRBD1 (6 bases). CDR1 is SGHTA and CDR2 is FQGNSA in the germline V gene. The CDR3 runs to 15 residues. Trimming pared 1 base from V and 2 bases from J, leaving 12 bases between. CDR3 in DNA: TGTGCCAGCAGCTTAGGGTCAGGGGCAGCCTACGAGCAGTACTTC. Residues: CASSLGSGAAYEQYF.

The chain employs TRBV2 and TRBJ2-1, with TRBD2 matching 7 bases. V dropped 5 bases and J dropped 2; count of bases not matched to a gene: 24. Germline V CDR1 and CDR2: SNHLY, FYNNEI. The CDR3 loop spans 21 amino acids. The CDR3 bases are TGTGCCAGCAGTTCGGAGCGGGGCCCCCTCCGTCAAAAACGCCCCTACAATGAGCAGTTCTTC. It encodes CASSSERGPLRQKRPYNEQFF. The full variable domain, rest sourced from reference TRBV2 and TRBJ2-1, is EPEVTQTPSHQVTQMGQEVILRCVPISNHLYFYWYRQILGQKVEFLVSFYNNEISEKSEIFDDQFSVERPDGSNFTLKIRSTKLEDSAMYFCASSSERGPLRQKRPYNEQFFGPGTRLTVL.

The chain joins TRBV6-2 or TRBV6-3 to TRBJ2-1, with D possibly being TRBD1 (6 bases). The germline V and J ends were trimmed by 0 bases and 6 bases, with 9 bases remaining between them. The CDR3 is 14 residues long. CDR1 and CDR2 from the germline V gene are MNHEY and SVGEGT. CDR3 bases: TGTGCCAGCAGTTACTCCGTGGGGGCCAATGAGCAGTTCTTC. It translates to CASSYSVGANEQFF.